The next 4 T cell receptor beta chains were all read from a single sample in a study of blood T cell repertoires in COVID-19. Measured with immunoSEQ multiplex PCR; TCRdb has only the in-frame clones, and not every one. The repertoire includes 50,000 to 75,000 clones, approximately 80% of them detected once, and approximately 21% sits in the top ten. The source material was peripheral blood. These receptors originate from a man older than 75 with active or convalescent COVID-19.

This clone was seen a handful of times. The genes are TRBV24-1 and TRBJ2-7, with TRBD2 matching over 7 bases. CDR3 length: 15 amino acids. CDR1 is KGHDR, CDR2 SFDVKD, per germline. Trimming removed 8 bases from V and 5 bases from J; junction bases left unmatched: 14. For the CDR3, the DNA is TGTGCCACCAACCTTCCTGAGGGGACTATCCACGAGCAGTACTTC. This gives the protein CATNLPEGTIHEQYF.

The V gene is TRBV7-3, the J gene TRBJ2-5; tentative D call: TRBD1 (5 bases). This CDR3 spans 13 amino acids. Trimming took off 5 bases at V and 2 bases at J, with 9 bases between the two ends. The germline V gene has CDR1 SGHTA and CDR2 FQGTGA. The CDR3 DNA sequence: TGTGCCAGCAGCCCCAGGGTACAAGAGACCCAGTACTTC. Amino acids: CASSPRVQETQYF.

This chain uses TRBV3-1 (or the pseudogene TRBV3-2) with TRBJ2-5; D is ambiguous. CDR3 length: 12 residues. V was shortened by 3 bases and J by 3 bases, with 5 bases between the two germline ends. Germline V gene lookup returns CDR1 LGHDT and CDR2 YNNKEL (reference sequence). CDR3 nucleotides: TGTGCCAGCAGCCAGAGAGAAGAGACCCAGTACTTC. It encodes CASSQREETQYF.

The J gene is TRBJ1-2, the V gene TRBV6-4; 8 bases fit TRBD1. The CDR3 sequence is 14 residues long. J gave up 3 bases and V 6 bases, and 6 bases lay outside the gene matches. Germline-derived CDR1 and CDR2 are MRHNA and SNTAGT. The CDR3, as DNA: TGTGCCAGCAGCAAAGAGGACAGGGACTATGGCTACACCTTC. Amino acids: CASSKEDRDYGYTF.